These T cell receptor beta chains were read from a single sample in a study of shared clonotypes between healthy human individuals. Using immunoSEQ multiplex PCR, the repertoire was profiled, and TCRdb retains in-frame clones only, with some absent. The data show about 680,000 clones, with about 90% seen just once and about 24% held by the top ten. Sequences were obtained from naive CD8+ T cells sorted from blood. The receptor source for this set is a man aged 25-40 years in good health. Each CDR3 is given without its conserved first and last residue.

TRBJ2-1 | TRBV19 | 13 | ASSEPSPSYNEQF
TRBJ1-2 | TRBV7-9 | 13 | ASSLYQGTNYGYT
TRBJ2-1 | TRBV27 | 13 | ASSLAPIARAEQF
TRBJ2-1 | TRBV5-1 | 10 | ASSLAGNEQF
TRBJ2-3 | TRBV28 | 13 | ASTSGLAAADTQY
TRBJ2-2 | TRBV19 | 13 | ASSSQDPVTGELF
TRBJ2-1 | TRBV27 | 14 | ASSSYRESSYNEQF
TRBJ2-5 | TRBV5-4 | 16 | ASSLSGLAGIGQETQY
TRBJ2-7 | TRBV7-2 | 12 | ASSLVGGTYEQY
TRBJ2-7 | TRBV7-3 | 12 | ASSRTGLMGEQY
TRBJ1-1 | TRBV15 | 13 | ATSRDRAENTEAF
TRBJ1-2 | TRBV6-5 | 12 | ASTPRGYGLSYT
TRBJ2-5 | TRBV29-1 | 10 | SVVVVEETQY
TRBJ2-7 | TRBV5-1 | 11 | ASKEDRLYEQY
TRBJ2-3 | TRBV27 | 15 | ASSSLSTSGSTDTQY
TRBJ2-1 | TRBV10-3 | 9 | AINWGPSLF
TRBJ2-3 | TRBV4-2 | 14 | ASSPLSGGADDTQY
TRBJ1-1 | TRBV7-9 | 11 | ASSLAGRPEAF
TRBJ2-5 | TRBV5-4 | 11 | ASSPENLGRQY
TRBJ1-6 | TRBV25-1 | 12 | ASSEGTGDSPLH
TRBJ2-1 | TRBV5-6 | 11 | ASSPGTGQKQF
TRBJ1-5 | TRBV6-1 | 8 | ASTRQPQH
TRBJ1-2 | TRBV27 | 12 | ASSLSGDRRGYT
TRBJ1-1 | TRBV4-1 | 14 | ASSQDPTWDRGDAF
TRBJ2-3 | TRBV19 | 12 | ASIITHFLNTQY
TRBJ2-1 | TRBV4-3 | 13 | ASSQGTSGYNEQF
TRBJ2-1 | TRBV4-3 | 13 | ASSQDLGSYNEQF